This is a list of T cell receptor beta chains from one sample in a study of radiation and T cells in renal cell carcinoma. Sequenced by immunoSEQ multiplex PCR; TCRdb stores in-frame clones only, minus some. This table has roughly 150,000 clones, about nine tenths appearing once. The sample here was blood, taken from a patient whose treatment included radiotherapy and nephrectomy. These receptors were taken from a woman between 45 and 60 years old with renal cell carcinoma. The CDR3 runs from the conserved cysteine through the conserved F or W. Each record gives: V gene, J gene, D gene, clone size, CDR3 DNA, CDR3 protein. D genes are given only for firm matches. Clone sizes are given selectively: once, few, many, or a class where the clone is expanded.

v_gene: TRBV7-3; j_gene: TRBJ1-2; d_gene: NA; abundance: NA; CDR3nt: TGTGCCAGCAGCTCCCCTCGGGGGTCCAACTATGGCTACACCTTC; CDR3aa: CASSSPRGSNYGYTF
v_gene: TRBV7-8; j_gene: TRBJ2-1; d_gene: NA; abundance: NA; CDR3nt: TGTGCCAGCAGCTTGTTCACAGTTGGCTACAATGAGCAGTTCTTC; CDR3aa: CASSLFTVGYNEQFF
v_gene: TRBV6-6; j_gene: TRBJ2-5; d_gene: NA; abundance: few; CDR3nt: TGTGCCAGCAGTTCGTTACAACCCCAAGAGACCCAGTACTTC; CDR3aa: CASSSLQPQETQYF
v_gene: TRBV4-1; j_gene: TRBJ2-1; d_gene: TRBD2; abundance: NA; CDR3nt: TGCGCCAGCAGCCTCTCCCTAGGAGCGGGGGGGCCCAATGAGCAGTTCTTC; CDR3aa: CASSLSLGAGGPNEQFF
v_gene: TRBV29-1; j_gene: TRBJ2-5; d_gene: TRBD2; abundance: NA; CDR3nt: TGCAGCGTCGGCGGGGGCCAAGAGACCCAGTACTTC; CDR3aa: CSVGGGQETQYF
v_gene: TRBV2; j_gene: TRBJ2-3; d_gene: NA; abundance: NA; CDR3nt: TGTGCCACCAAAAGGGGGATCGGTCGAGATACGCAGTATTTT; CDR3aa: CATKRGIGRDTQYF
v_gene: TRBV11-1; j_gene: TRBJ2-1; d_gene: NA; abundance: NA; CDR3nt: TGTGCCAGCAGCTTAGCAGGGCCCGAATACAATGAGCAGTTCTTC; CDR3aa: CASSLAGPEYNEQFF
v_gene: TRBV7-9; j_gene: TRBJ1-2; d_gene: NA; abundance: NA; CDR3nt: TGTGCCAGCAGCTTAGTACAGATTCTGAACTATGGCTACACCTTC; CDR3aa: CASSLVQILNYGYTF
v_gene: TRBV7-8; j_gene: TRBJ1-4; d_gene: NA; abundance: few; CDR3nt: TGTGCCAGCAGCTTAGTCGTTCAGTCTCTACTGTTTTTT; CDR3aa: CASSLVVQSLLFF
v_gene: TRBV6-6; j_gene: TRBJ2-5; d_gene: TRBD1; abundance: NA; CDR3nt: TGTGCCAGCAGAATGGAACGGACAGGAAAAGAGACCCAGTACTTC; CDR3aa: CASRMERTGKETQYF
v_gene: TRBV19; j_gene: TRBJ1-3; d_gene: NA; abundance: once; CDR3nt: TGTGCCAGTTGCACAGGGTTGGCTGGAAACACCATATATTTT; CDR3aa: CASCTGLAGNTIYF
v_gene: TRBV5-1; j_gene: TRBJ2-2; d_gene: NA; abundance: NA; CDR3nt: TGCGCCAGCAGCTTGGATCCGTCCGGGGAGCTGTTTTTT; CDR3aa: CASSLDPSGELFF
v_gene: TRBV5-1; j_gene: TRBJ2-7; d_gene: TRBD1; abundance: few; CDR3nt: TGCGCCAGCAGCTTGGGGGGACAGGGGCCCTACGAGCAGTACTTC; CDR3aa: CASSLGGQGPYEQYF
v_gene: TRBV6-1; j_gene: TRBJ2-5; d_gene: TRBD2; abundance: once; CDR3nt: TGTGCCAGCAGTTTTGCGGGGGTCCAAGAGACCCAGTACTTC; CDR3aa: CASSFAGVQETQYF
v_gene: TRBV7-9; j_gene: TRBJ2-5; d_gene: TRBD1; abundance: NA; CDR3nt: TGTGCCAGCAGCCCTAAGACAGGGGTGGAGACCCAGTACTTC; CDR3aa: CASSPKTGVETQYF
v_gene: TRBV2; j_gene: TRBJ1-3; d_gene: NA; abundance: once; CDR3nt: TGTGCCAGCAAGGGCTCAGGGAGGTCTGGAAACACCATATATTTT; CDR3aa: CASKGSGRSGNTIYF
v_gene: TRBV5-6; j_gene: TRBJ1-1; d_gene: NA; abundance: NA; CDR3nt: TGTGCCAGCAGTTACAAACTCCCGGGACCCCCGAAGGAGAACACTGAAGCTTTCTTT; CDR3aa: CASSYKLPGPPKENTEAFF
v_gene: TRBV5-8; j_gene: TRBJ1-5; d_gene: TRBD1; abundance: NA; CDR3nt: TGTGCCAGCAGCTCGACGGGGACAGGGTACCAGCCCCAGCATTTT; CDR3aa: CASSSTGTGYQPQHF
v_gene: TRBV6-1; j_gene: TRBJ2-6; d_gene: NA; abundance: NA; CDR3nt: TGTGCCAGCAGCCCGATATCTGGGGCCAACGTCCTGACTTTC; CDR3aa: CASSPISGANVLTF
v_gene: TRBV13; j_gene: TRBJ1-1; d_gene: NA; abundance: once; CDR3nt: TGTGCCAGCAGCCCGGCAGGAGACGTAGGGAACACTGAAGCTTTCTTT; CDR3aa: CASSPAGDVGNTEAFF
v_gene: TRBV6-6; j_gene: TRBJ1-5; d_gene: TRBD1; abundance: NA; CDR3nt: TGTGCCAGCAGTGACTCCGGGACAGGGGGCTGGCAGCCCCAGCATTTT; CDR3aa: CASSDSGTGGWQPQHF
v_gene: TRBV25-1; j_gene: TRBJ1-1; d_gene: NA; abundance: few; CDR3nt: TGTGCCAGCCTCATGGGTCCTGAAGCTTTCTTT; CDR3aa: CASLMGPEAFF
v_gene: TRBV6-1; j_gene: TRBJ1-5; d_gene: NA; abundance: NA; CDR3nt: TGTGCCAGCAGTGGGCAGATTTTTAATCAGCCCCAGCATTTT; CDR3aa: CASSGQIFNQPQHF
v_gene: TRBV15; j_gene: TRBJ1-1; d_gene: NA; abundance: NA; CDR3nt: TGTGCCACCAGCAGAGTGCCAGCAGGAGTGGGAGCTTTCTTT; CDR3aa: CATSRVPAGVGAFF
v_gene: TRBV7-9; j_gene: TRBJ1-1; d_gene: NA; abundance: few; CDR3nt: TGTGCCAGCAGCCCGACATTGAACACTGAAGCTTTCTTT; CDR3aa: CASSPTLNTEAFF
v_gene: TRBV9; j_gene: TRBJ1-5; d_gene: NA; abundance: NA; CDR3nt: TGTGCCAGCAGCGTAGAGGGACAGCCCCAGCATTTT; CDR3aa: CASSVEGQPQHF
v_gene: TRBV7-2; j_gene: TRBJ2-5; d_gene: TRBD2; abundance: NA; CDR3nt: TGTGCCAGCACCTGGACTAGCCAGGAGACCCAGTACTTC; CDR3aa: CASTWTSQETQYF
v_gene: TRBV19; j_gene: TRBJ1-1; d_gene: NA; abundance: few; CDR3nt: TGTGCCAGTACTCTTGGGCTCGTCAGGCAAGCTTTCTTT; CDR3aa: CASTLGLVRQAFF
v_gene: TRBV2; j_gene: TRBJ1-5; d_gene: NA; abundance: NA; CDR3nt: TGTGCCAGCAGACTAAGACAGGCTACGAGCAATCAGCCCCAGCATTTT; CDR3aa: CASRLRQATSNQPQHF
v_gene: TRBV7-2; j_gene: TRBJ2-3; d_gene: TRBD2; abundance: NA; CDR3nt: TGTGCCAGCAGCTTAACTAGCGGGGGGGCTGGCACAGATACGCAGTATTTT; CDR3aa: CASSLTSGGAGTDTQYF
v_gene: TRBV18; j_gene: TRBJ2-5; d_gene: TRBD2; abundance: NA; CDR3nt: TGTGCCAGCTCAAGGTCAGCGGGGCCACAAGAGACCCAGTACTTC; CDR3aa: CASSRSAGPQETQYF
v_gene: TRBV9; j_gene: TRBJ2-7; d_gene: TRBD1; abundance: few; CDR3nt: TGTGCCAGCAGCGCGACAGGGGAGGTCTACGAGCAGTACTTC; CDR3aa: CASSATGEVYEQYF